These 18 T cell receptor beta chains were all obtained from the same sample, sequenced in a study of cytomegalovirus exposure and HLA in healthy donors. Using immunoSEQ multiplex PCR, the repertoire was profiled, and TCRdb retains in-frame clones only, with some absent. The data show some 340,000 clones, 87% seen once. The sequenced sample was PBMCs. These receptors were obtained from a woman in her 30s in good health and CMV-seropositive.

The J gene is TRBJ2-1, the V gene TRBV2; D may be TRBD1 (5 bases). The CDR3 totals 15 residues. Trimming shortened V by 10 bases and J by 4 bases, and 20 bases separated the two germline ends. Germline V gives CDR1 SNHLY, CDR2 FYNNEI. The CDR3 DNA reads TGTGCCATAAGAATTCGGACACACAATTACAATGAGCAGTTCTTC. Its protein is CAIRIRTHNYNEQFF.

The gene calls are TRBV27 and TRBJ2-1; D remains unclear. V was cut by 5 bases and J by 6 bases, with 11 bases left in between. Germline CDR1 and CDR2: MNHEY and SMNVEV (reference sequence). This CDR3 comprises 13 residues. The CDR3 protein is CASSPPPGNEQFF. The CDR3 coding sequence is TGTGCCAGCAGTCCACCACCCGGCAATGAGCAGTTCTTC.

The V gene is TRBV30, the J gene TRBJ2-7; 8 bases are shared with TRBD1. The length of the CDR3 is 16 residues. Losses at the gene ends were 3 bases for V and 4 bases for J; bases not matched to a gene: 14. The germline CDR1 and CDR2 sequences are GTSNPN and SVGIG (reference sequence). The DNA of the CDR3 is TGTGCCTGGAGGGGCCTCGGACAGGGTTTGGAATACGAGCAGTACTTC. Translating gives CAWRGLGQGLEYEQYF.

V gene TRBV30 combines with J gene TRBJ1-1, with 9 bases that match TRBD1. This CDR3 has 13 residues. The V gene end was trimmed by 1 base and the J gene end by 6 bases; junction bases not matched to a gene: 3. The germline V gene has CDR1 GTSNPN and CDR2 SVGIG (reference sequence). The CDR3 DNA is TGTGCCTGGAGTGGGACAGGGGAGGCTGAAGCTTTCTTT. Its translation: CAWSGTGEAEAFF.

The rearrangement uses TRBV9 and TRBJ2-3; D is unclear. This CDR3 spans 13 amino acids. Trimming removed 4 bases at V and 2 bases at J, with 8 bases between. Germline V gene lookup returns CDR1 SGDLS and CDR2 YYNGEE. This CDR3 is CASSLELTDTQYF. DNA for the CDR3: TGTGCCAGCAGCCTGGAGCTCACAGATACGCAGTATTTT.

This clone was picked up a small number of times. The V call is TRBV28, the J call TRBJ1-2, with 7 bases fitting TRBD1. The V segment lost 5 bases and the J segment 3 bases; nucleotides outside the gene matches: 3. The CDR3 extends over 13 amino acids. Looked up from germline, CDR1 is MDHEN and CDR2 is SYDVKM. CDR3 in amino acids: CASSPGTDYGYTF. The CDR3 bases are TGTGCCAGCAGTCCCGGGACAGACTATGGCTACACCTTC.

This clone was seen a few times. This sequence joins TRBV29-1 and TRBJ2-5; possible D gene TRBD1, 5 bases. This CDR3 region has 13 residues. V lost 5 bases, J lost 3 bases, and 13 bases lay in between. CDR1 SQVTM and CDR2 ANQGSEA come from the germline V gene. CDR3 sequence reads: CSVTLRTKETQYF. CDR3 sequence (DNA): TGCAGCGTTACCCTTCGGACAAAAGAGACCCAGTACTTC.

V and J are TRBV5-1 and TRBJ1-1; maybe TRBD1 (6 bases). V shed 0 bases and J shed 1 base, with 13 bases lying between them. Per the germline V gene, CDR1 is SGHRS and CDR2 is YFSETQ. The CDR3 contains 16 residues. Written as DNA, the CDR3 is TGCGCCAGCAGCTTGGTCCCGGACAGCCGGAACACTGAAGCTTTCTTT. Translated, it gives CASSLVPDSRNTEAFF.

A single count supports this clone. The gene calls are TRBV7-2 and TRBJ2-5; TRBD1 matches 7 bases. CDR3 length equals 15 residues. Losses at the gene ends were 4 bases for V and 3 bases for J; bases not matched to a gene: 8. Germline V lookup: CDR1 SGHTA, CDR2 FQGNSA. CDR3 sequence reads: CASSSRTGPEETQYF. Written as DNA, the CDR3 is TGTGCCAGCAGCTCCAGGACAGGTCCGGAAGAGACCCAGTACTTC.

The V call is TRBV6-4, the J call TRBJ2-1; D is possibly TRBD1 (5 bases). Per the germline V gene, CDR1 is MRHNA and CDR2 is SNTAGT. Trimming took 3 bases from V and 0 from J, leaving 12 bases between them. CDR3 length: 16 amino acids. This chain's CDR3 is CASSERGGSSYNEQFF. Here the CDR3 DNA reads TGTGCCAGCAGTGAAAGGGGCGGTAGCTCCTACAATGAGCAGTTCTTC.

This sequence joins TRBV27 and TRBJ2-7; TRBD1 matches at 9 bases. J lost 1 base, V lost 8 bases, and 3 bases had no gene match. Germline V CDR1 and CDR2: MNHEY, SMNVEV (reference sequence). The CDR3 covers 13 residues. CDR3 DNA sequence: TGTGCCAGCTACGGGACAGGGTCCTACGAGCAGTACTTC. This gives the protein CASYGTGSYEQYF.

The J gene is TRBJ2-4, the V gene TRBV27, with 7 bases matching TRBD1. Germline CDR1 and CDR2: MNHEY and SMNVEV (reference sequence). CDR3 length: 16 residues. With V trimmed by 2 bases and J by 8 bases, 12 bases remained unmatched. Here the CDR3 reads CASSLKVEGAMYIQYF. CDR3 sequence (DNA): TGTGCCAGCAGTTTAAAGGTTGAGGGGGCAATGTACATTCAGTACTTC.

In nucleotides, the CDR3 is TGTGCCAGCAGCGCCACTCCGGGACAGGGAAACACCATATATTTT. The encoded protein is CASSATPGQGNTIYF. This chain joins TRBV9 and TRBJ1-3; TRBD1 matches at 7 bases. CDR3 length: 15 residues. V lost 3 bases and J lost 4; bases outside the gene matches: 7. The V gene's germline CDR1 is SGDLS and CDR2 YYNGEE.

This clone was recorded only once. This chain connects TRBV9 to TRBJ1-4; 8 nucleotides line up with TRBD1. The junction had 5 bases not matched to a gene; V was cut back by 2 bases and J by 5 bases. The CDR3 loop spans 15 amino acids. Germline CDR1 SGDLS, CDR2 YYNGEE. CDR3 residues: CASSVSGTGNEKLFF. CDR3 nucleotides: TGTGCCAGCAGCGTCTCCGGGACAGGCAATGAAAAACTGTTTTTT.

The V call is TRBV18, the J call TRBJ2-2, with no clear D. CDR1 KGHSH and CDR2 LQKENI come from the germline V gene. CDR3 length: 14 amino acids. V lost 3 bases and J 5 bases, leaving 10 bases between the germline ends. The CDR3 bases are TGTGCCAGCTCACCCCCAGAGAGGACCGGGGAGCTGTTTTTT. Translation gives CASSPPERTGELFF.

This sequence joins TRBV11-2 and TRBJ2-3, with a tentative D call TRBD1 (7 bases). V was clipped by 4 bases and J by 4 bases, with 21 bases between them. Germline-derived CDR1 and CDR2 are SGHAT and FQNNGV. The CDR3 contains 17 residues. CDR3 loop: CASSYPKEGQTADTQYF. The CDR3 DNA is TGTGCCAGCAGCTATCCTAAGGAGGGACAGACGGCAGATACGCAGTATTTT. Full variable domain (rest looked up from reference TRBV11-2 and TRBJ2-3): EAGVAQSPRYKIIEKRQSVAFWCNPISGHATLYWYQQILGQGPKLLIQFQNNGVVDDSQLPKDRFSAERLKGVDSTLKIQPAKLEDSAVYLCASSYPKEGQTADTQYFGPGTRLTVL.

The chain recombines TRBV19 with TRBJ1-5; weak D call: TRBD1 (6 bases). Trimming removed 3 bases from V and 6 bases from J, with 12 bases in between. The CDR3 totals 14 residues. Looked up from germline, CDR1 is LNHDA and CDR2 is SQIVND (reference sequence). CDR3 coding DNA: TGTGCCAGTAGTATCACAGGGAGGACTCAGCCCCAGCATTTT. Protein product: CASSITGRTQPQHF.

This rearrangement joins TRBV2 to TRBJ2-2, with TRBD1 identical over 9 bases. This CDR3 has 15 amino acids. The J segment lost 4 bases and the V segment lost 6 bases, leaving 6 bases of the junction unmatched. Germline assignment: CDR1 SNHLY and CDR2 FYNNEI. The CDR3 reads CASRGTGSGTGELFF. In DNA form, the CDR3 reads TGTGCCAGCAGGGGGACAGGGTCCGGCACCGGGGAGCTGTTTTTT.